This TCR beta chain was sequenced for a study of blood T cells in healthy people across ages. Study outcomes and limitations: A greater number of naive CD4+ cells and higher diversity distinguished long-lived donors from aged donors. One million T cells yielded diversity estimates that were considered underestimates.

It was with a sample-barcoded 5' primer and a J-beta primer mix that a second PCR of roughly 6 to 12 cycles was run. TCRdb re-derived calls from the 5' RACE reads in MiXCR, one entry per CDR3 protein. The table includes 1.8 million or so distinct CDR3 sequences, roughly two fifths detected once. About this clonotype itself: Its antigen remains unidentified.

CDR3 length: 16 amino acids. Germline lookup yields CDR1 MDHEN and CDR2 SYDVKM. With 5 bases clipped from V and 3 bases from J, the junction kept 5 bases outside the gene matches. Per individual sample, total RNA of at least 5.5 micrograms was extracted. Material: blood. This TCR came from a human donor in good health. The chain couples TRBV28 to TRBJ2-6, with 9 bases that match TRBD1. The CDR3 sequence: CASSDNRGLGANVLTF. The CDR3 DNA is TGTGCCAGCAGTGACAACAGGGGGCTTGGGGCCAACGTCCTGACTTTC.